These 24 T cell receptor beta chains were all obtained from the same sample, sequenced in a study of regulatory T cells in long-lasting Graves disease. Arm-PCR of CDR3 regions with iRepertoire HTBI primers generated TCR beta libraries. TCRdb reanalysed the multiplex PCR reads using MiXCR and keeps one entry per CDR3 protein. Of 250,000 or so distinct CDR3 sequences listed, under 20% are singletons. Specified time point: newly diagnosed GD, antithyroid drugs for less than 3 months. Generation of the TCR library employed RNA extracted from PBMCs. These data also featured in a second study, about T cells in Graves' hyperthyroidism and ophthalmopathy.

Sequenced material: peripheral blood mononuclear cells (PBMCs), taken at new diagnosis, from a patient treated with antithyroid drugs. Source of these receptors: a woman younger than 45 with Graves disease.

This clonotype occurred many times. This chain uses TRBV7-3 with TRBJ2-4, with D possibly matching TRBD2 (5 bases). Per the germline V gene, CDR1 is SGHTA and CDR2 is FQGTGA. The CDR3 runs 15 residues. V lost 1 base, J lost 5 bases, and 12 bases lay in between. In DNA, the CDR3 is TGTGCCAGCAGCTTAATTCGGAGGACCCAAAACATTCAGTACTTC. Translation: CASSLIRRTQNIQYF.

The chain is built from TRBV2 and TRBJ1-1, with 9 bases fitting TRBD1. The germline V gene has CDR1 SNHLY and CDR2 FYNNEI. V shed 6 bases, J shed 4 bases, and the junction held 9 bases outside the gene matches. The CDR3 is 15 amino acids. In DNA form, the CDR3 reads TGTGCCAGCAGCCGGGACAGGGCGGCTGGCACTGAAGCTTTCTTT. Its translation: CASSRDRAAGTEAFF.

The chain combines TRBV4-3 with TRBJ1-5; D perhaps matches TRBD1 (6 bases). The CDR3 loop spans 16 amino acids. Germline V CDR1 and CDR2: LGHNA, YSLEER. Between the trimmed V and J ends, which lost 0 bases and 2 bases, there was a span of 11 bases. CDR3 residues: CASSQEPQGRNQPQHF. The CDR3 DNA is TGCGCCAGCAGCCAAGAACCACAGGGTCGCAATCAGCCCCAGCATTTT.

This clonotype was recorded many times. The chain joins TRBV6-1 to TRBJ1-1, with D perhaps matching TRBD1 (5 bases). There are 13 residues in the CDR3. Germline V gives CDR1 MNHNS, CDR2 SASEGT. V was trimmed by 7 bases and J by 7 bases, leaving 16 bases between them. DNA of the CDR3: TGTGCCAGCACCGCAGGGCTCCGGGGTGAAGCTTTCTTT. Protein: CASTAGLRGEAFF.

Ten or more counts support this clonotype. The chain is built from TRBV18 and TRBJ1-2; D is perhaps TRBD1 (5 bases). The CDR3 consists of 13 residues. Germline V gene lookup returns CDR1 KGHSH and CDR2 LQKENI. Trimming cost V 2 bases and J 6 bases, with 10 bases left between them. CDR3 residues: CASSPTGTDGYTF. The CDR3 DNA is TGTGCCAGCTCACCAACGGGGACGGATGGCTACACCTTC.

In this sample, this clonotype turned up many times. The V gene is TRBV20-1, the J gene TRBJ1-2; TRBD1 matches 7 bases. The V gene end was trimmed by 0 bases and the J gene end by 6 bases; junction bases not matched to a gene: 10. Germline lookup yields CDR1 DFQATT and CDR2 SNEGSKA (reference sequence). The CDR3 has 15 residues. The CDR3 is CSARDLPPGGHGYTF. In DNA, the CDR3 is TGCAGTGCTAGAGACCTCCCCCCAGGGGGACATGGCTACACCTTC.

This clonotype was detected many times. The DNA for the CDR3 is TGTGCCAGCAGCCGAACCCCCGGGACAGTCTACAATGAGCAGTTCTTC. Encoded protein: CASSRTPGTVYNEQFF. The chain carries TRBV28 and TRBJ2-1; 7 nucleotides match TRBD1. The V gene end was trimmed by 6 bases and the J gene end by 3 bases; junction bases not matched to a gene: 11. CDR3 length equals 16 residues. Germline-derived CDR1 and CDR2 are MDHEN and SYDVKM.

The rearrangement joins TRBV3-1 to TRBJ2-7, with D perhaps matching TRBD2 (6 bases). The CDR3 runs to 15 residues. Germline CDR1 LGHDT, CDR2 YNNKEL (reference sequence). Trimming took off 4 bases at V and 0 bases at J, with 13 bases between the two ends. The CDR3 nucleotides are TGTGCCAGCAGCCGATCGGAGGGGAGCTCCTACGAGCAGTACTTC. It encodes CASSRSEGSSYEQYF.

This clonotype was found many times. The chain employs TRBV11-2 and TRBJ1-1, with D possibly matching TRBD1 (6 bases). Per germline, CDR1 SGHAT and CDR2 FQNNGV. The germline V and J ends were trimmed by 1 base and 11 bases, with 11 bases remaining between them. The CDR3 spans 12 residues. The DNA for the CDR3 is TGTGCCAGCAGCTTAGCCGCAGGGGACGCTTTCTTT. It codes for CASSLAAGDAFF.

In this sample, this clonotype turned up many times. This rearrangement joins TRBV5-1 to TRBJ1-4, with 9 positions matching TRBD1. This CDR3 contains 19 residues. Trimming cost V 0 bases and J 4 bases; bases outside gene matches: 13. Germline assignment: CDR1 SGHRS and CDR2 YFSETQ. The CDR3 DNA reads TGCGCCAGCAGCTTGGATCCGGGACAGGGATCCCATTATAATGAAAAACTGTTTTTT. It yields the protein CASSLDPGQGSHYNEKLFF.

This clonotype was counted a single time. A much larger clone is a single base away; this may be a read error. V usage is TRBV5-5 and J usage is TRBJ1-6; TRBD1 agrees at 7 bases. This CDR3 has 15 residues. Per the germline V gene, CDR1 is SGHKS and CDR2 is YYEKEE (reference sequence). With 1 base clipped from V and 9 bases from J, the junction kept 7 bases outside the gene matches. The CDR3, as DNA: TGTGCCAGCAGCTTGTCGGGACAGACTAGTTCACCCCTCCACTTT. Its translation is CASSLSGQTSSPLHF. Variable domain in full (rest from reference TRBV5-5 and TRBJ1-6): DAGVTQSPTHLIKTRGQQVTLRCSPISGHKSVSWYQQVLGQGPQFIFQYYEKEERGRGNFPDRFSARQFPNYSSELNVNALLLGDSALYLCASSLSGQTSSPLHFGNGTRLTVT.

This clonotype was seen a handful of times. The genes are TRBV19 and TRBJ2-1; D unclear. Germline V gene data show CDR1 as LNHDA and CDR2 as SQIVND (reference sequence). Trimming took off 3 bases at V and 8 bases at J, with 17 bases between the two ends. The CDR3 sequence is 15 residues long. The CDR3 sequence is CASSMNPQGWDEQFF. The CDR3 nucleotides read TGTGCCAGTAGTATGAACCCCCAAGGTTGGGATGAGCAGTTCTTC.

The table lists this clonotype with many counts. Here the CDR3 reads CASRTTQRSLITGELFF. CDR3 DNA sequence: TGTGCCAGCCGTACCACACAACGCAGCCTAATCACCGGGGAGCTGTTTTTT. The chain couples TRBV12-3 or TRBV12-4 to TRBJ2-2; D remains ambiguous. This CDR3 comprises 17 residues. Trimming took off 8 bases at V and 4 bases at J, with 23 bases between the two ends.

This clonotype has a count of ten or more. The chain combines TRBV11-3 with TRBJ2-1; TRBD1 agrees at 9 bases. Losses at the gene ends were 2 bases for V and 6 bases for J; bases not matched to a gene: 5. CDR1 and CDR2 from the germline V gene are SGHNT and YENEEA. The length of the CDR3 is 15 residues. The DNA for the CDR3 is TGTGCCAGCAGCTTAAGGGGGACAGGGTCCAATGAGCAGTTCTTC. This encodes CASSLRGTGSNEQFF. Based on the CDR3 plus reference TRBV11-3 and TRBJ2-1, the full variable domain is EAGVVQSPRYKIIEKKQPVAFWCNPISGHNTLYWYLQNLGQGPELLIRYENEEAVDDSQLPKDRFSAERLKGVDSTLKIQPAELGDSAVYLCASSLRGTGSNEQFFGPGTRLTVL.

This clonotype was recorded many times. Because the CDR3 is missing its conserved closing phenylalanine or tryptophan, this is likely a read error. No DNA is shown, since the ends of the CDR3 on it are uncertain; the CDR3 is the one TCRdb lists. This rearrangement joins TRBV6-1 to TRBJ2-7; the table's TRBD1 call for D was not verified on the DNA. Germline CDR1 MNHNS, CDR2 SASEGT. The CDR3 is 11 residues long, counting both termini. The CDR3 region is CASSGAQGSEI.

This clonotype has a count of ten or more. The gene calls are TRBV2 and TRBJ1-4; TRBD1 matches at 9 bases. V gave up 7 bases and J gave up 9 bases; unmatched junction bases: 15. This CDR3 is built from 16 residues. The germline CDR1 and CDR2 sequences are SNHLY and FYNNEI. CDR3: CASNTPSGTGWKKLFF. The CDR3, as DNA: TGTGCCAGCAATACCCCATCTGGGACAGGGTGGAAAAAACTGTTTTTT.

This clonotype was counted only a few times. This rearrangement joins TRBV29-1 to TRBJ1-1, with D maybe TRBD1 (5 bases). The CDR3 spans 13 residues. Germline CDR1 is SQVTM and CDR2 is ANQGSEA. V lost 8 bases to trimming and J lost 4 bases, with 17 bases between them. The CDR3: CSTGDPGGTEAFF. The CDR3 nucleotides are TGCAGCACGGGGGACCCCGGGGGCACTGAAGCTTTCTTT.

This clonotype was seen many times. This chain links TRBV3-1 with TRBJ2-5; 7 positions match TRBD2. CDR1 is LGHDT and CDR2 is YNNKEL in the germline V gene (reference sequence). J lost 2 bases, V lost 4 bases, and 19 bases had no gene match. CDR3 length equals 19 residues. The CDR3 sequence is CASSRSLEIGGEGQETQYF. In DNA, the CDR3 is TGTGCCAGCAGCCGATCCCTCGAGATTGGCGGGGAGGGTCAAGAGACCCAGTACTTC.

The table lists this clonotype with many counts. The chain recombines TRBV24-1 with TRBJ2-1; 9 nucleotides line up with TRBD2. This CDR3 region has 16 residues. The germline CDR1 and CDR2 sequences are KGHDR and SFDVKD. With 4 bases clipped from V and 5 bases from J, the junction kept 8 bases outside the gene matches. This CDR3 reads CATSDPSGGPNNEQFF. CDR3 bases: TGTGCCACCAGTGACCCGAGCGGGGGGCCAAACAATGAGCAGTTCTTC.

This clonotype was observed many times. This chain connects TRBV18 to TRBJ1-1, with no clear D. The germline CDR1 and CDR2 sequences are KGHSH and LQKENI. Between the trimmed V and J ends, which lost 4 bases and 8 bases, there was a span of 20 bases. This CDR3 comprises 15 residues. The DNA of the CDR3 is TGTGCCAGCTCACTCTTGGGCGGAGGGCCGGACGAAGCTTTCTTT. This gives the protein CASSLLGGGPDEAFF.

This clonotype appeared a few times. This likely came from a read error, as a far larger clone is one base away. The CDR3 region has the DNA TGTGCCAGCAGCCCGACAGGGGCTGGGGCCAACGTCCTGACTTTC. It encodes CASSPTGAGANVLTF. The chain joins TRBV5-4 to TRBJ2-6; 8 bases match TRBD1. Germline V gene lookup returns CDR1 SGHNT and CDR2 YYREEE (reference sequence). Trimming cost V 4 bases and J 2 bases; bases outside gene matches: 2. The CDR3 sequence is 15 residues long.

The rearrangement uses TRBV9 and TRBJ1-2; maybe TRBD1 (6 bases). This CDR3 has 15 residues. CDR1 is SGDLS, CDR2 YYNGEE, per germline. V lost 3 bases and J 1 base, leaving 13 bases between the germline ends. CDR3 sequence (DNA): TGTGCCAGCAGCGCTACAGGGTCCGATAACTATGGCTACACCTTC. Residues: CASSATGSDNYGYTF.

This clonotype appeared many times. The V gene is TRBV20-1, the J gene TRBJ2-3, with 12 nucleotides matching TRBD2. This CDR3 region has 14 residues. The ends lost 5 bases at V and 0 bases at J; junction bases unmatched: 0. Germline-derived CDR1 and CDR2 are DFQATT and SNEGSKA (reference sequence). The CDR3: CSAGLAGSTDTQYF. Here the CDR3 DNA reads TGCAGTGCTGGACTAGCGGGGAGCACAGATACGCAGTATTTT.

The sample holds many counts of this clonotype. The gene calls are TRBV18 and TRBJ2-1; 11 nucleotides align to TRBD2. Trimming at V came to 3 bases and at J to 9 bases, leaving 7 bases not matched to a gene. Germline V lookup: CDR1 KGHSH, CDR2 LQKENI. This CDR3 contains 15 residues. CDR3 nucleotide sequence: TGTGCCAGCTCACCCCTTAGCGGGGGGGCCGGTGAGCAGTTCTTC. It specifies CASSPLSGGAGEQFF.